Below are 24 T cell receptor beta chains sequenced from a single sample in a study of OX40 agonist ivuxolimab in advanced cancers. Produced via immunoSEQ multiplex PCR; TCRdb's table is partial and in-frame only. The repertoire consists of approximately 31,000 clones, with over 75% occurring once and the leading ten covering about 54%. The source material was CD4+ or CD8+ T cells sorted from blood, sampled in a trial of the OX40 agonist ivuxolimab. These receptors were collected from an adult with an advanced solid tumor such as melanoma, head and neck, liver or kidney cancer.

This chain connects TRBV14 to TRBJ2-5; no definite D call. Germline loops: CDR1 SGHDN, CDR2 FVKESK. V was cut by 5 bases and J by 0 bases, with 13 bases left in between. CDR3 length: 15 amino acids. Here the CDR3 reads CASSTYNSYQETQYF. The CDR3 region has the DNA TGTGCCAGCAGCACCTACAACTCGTACCAAGAGACCCAGTACTTC. Based on the CDR3 plus reference TRBV14 and TRBJ2-5, the full variable domain is EAGVTQFPSHSVIEKGQTVTLRCDPISGHDNLYWYRRVMGKEIKFLLHFVKESKQDESGMPNNRFLAERTGGTYSTLKVQPAELEDSGVYFCASSTYNSYQETQYFGPGTRLLVL.

The chain couples TRBV27 to TRBJ1-6; maybe TRBD1 (5 bases). Trimming left V 6 bases short and J 2 bases short, with 14 bases between. CDR3 length: 16 amino acids. CDR1 is MNHEY, CDR2 SMNVEV, per germline (reference sequence). This CDR3 is CASSLTENPYNSPLHF. CDR3 nucleotide sequence: TGTGCCAGCAGCTTGACAGAAAATCCCTATAATTCACCCCTCCACTTT.

This chain links TRBV27 with TRBJ2-7; 9 nucleotides align to TRBD2. The CDR3 has 15 residues. Per germline, CDR1 MNHEY and CDR2 SMNVEV (reference sequence). V was pared by 6 bases and J by 3 bases, with 9 bases of the junction left unmatched. The CDR3 here is CASSNSGGGIYEQYF. For the CDR3, the DNA is TGTGCCAGCAGCAATAGCGGGGGCGGTATCTACGAGCAGTACTTC.

This clone was detected only a few times. V usage is TRBV4-3 and J usage is TRBJ2-2, with D perhaps TRBD1 or TRBD2 (5 bases each). The CDR3 loop spans 15 amino acids. Germline V gene lookup returns CDR1 LGHNA and CDR2 YSLEER. With 4 bases removed from V and 3 bases from J, the gap between germline ends came to 12 bases. This CDR3 is CASSPLGVDTGELFF. The CDR3 coding sequence is TGCGCCAGCAGCCCCCTGGGGGTGGACACCGGGGAGCTGTTTTTT.

The chain carries TRBV6-5 and TRBJ1-1; D is unresolved. Deletions cut 7 bases from V and 4 bases from J, with 10 bases between. The CDR3 is 12 residues long. In germline, CDR1 is MNHEY, CDR2 SVGAGI. The CDR3 nucleotides read TGTGCCAGCAAAACGGGTTTCACTGAAGCTTTCTTT. This gives the protein CASKTGFTEAFF.

The chain employs TRBV28 and TRBJ2-7; possibly TRBD1 for D (5 bases). The germline V gene encodes CDR1 MDHEN and CDR2 SYDVKM. Trimming shortened V by 2 bases and J by 1 base, and 9 bases separated the two germline ends. This CDR3 region has 14 residues. As DNA, the CDR3 is TGTGCCAGCAGTTTACATACAGGTTCCTACGAGCAGTACTTC. It yields the protein CASSLHTGSYEQYF.

The J gene is TRBJ1-1, the V gene TRBV4-1, with 7 bases aligning to TRBD1. The CDR3 consists of 15 residues. Trimming cost V 2 bases and J 0 bases; bases outside gene matches: 3. CDR1 is MGHRA, CDR2 YSYEKL, per germline. CDR3 region: CASSQLQGMNTEAFF. The CDR3, as DNA: TGCGCCAGCAGCCAATTACAGGGGATGAACACTGAAGCTTTCTTT.

The rearrangement uses TRBV9 and TRBJ2-1; TRBD2 aligns across 15 bases. The CDR3 loop spans 16 amino acids. From germline, CDR1 is SGDLS and CDR2 YYNGEE. J lost 6 bases, V lost 3 bases, and 4 bases had no gene match. CDR3 sequence reads: CASSALGLAGGNEQFF. CDR3 DNA: TGTGCCAGCAGCGCCTTGGGACTAGCGGGGGGCAATGAGCAGTTCTTC.

J is TRBJ2-5 and V is TRBV10-1, with TRBD1 matching 11 bases. The end of the DNA is better explained by TRBJ2-7, so the J call may be wrong. CDR3 length equals 16 residues. Germline V lookup: CDR1 WNHNN, CDR2 SYGVQD (reference sequence). CDR3 bases: TGCGCCAGCAGTGAGTCCGGGACAGGGGGATGGTACGAGCAGTACTTC. Residues: CASSESGTGGWYEQYF.

The chain has TRBV6-1 and TRBJ1-3; tentatively, D is TRBD1 (5 bases). V shed 6 bases and J shed 0 bases, with 9 bases lying between them. Germline V CDR1 and CDR2: MNHNS, SASEGT. The length of the CDR3 is 14 residues. The CDR3 nucleotides read TGTGCCAGCAGCGCGGGGGGCTCTGGAAACACCATATATTTT. This translates into CASSAGGSGNTIYF.

The rearrangement joins TRBV9 to TRBJ2-7; D not resolved. There are 14 residues in the CDR3. V shed 0 bases and J shed 3 bases, with 10 bases lying between them. Germline V gives CDR1 SGDLS, CDR2 YYNGEE. The CDR3 loop is CASSVDGLGYEQYF. The CDR3 DNA sequence: TGTGCCAGCAGCGTAGATGGGTTGGGCTACGAGCAGTACTTC.

This clone has a single count. The chain joins TRBV4-3 to TRBJ1-1; D remains ambiguous. The V gene's germline CDR1 is LGHNA and CDR2 YSLEER. Trimming pared 4 bases from V and 1 base from J, leaving 13 bases between. There are 15 residues in the CDR3. CDR3: CASSLYYLSNTEAFF. DNA of the CDR3: TGCGCCAGCAGCCTTTACTACCTATCGAACACTGAAGCTTTCTTT.

This clone appeared once. V usage is TRBV11-2 and J usage is TRBJ2-5, with 12 nucleotides matching TRBD2. Germline trimming cut 5 bases from V and 3 bases from J; bases unmatched to any gene: 4. Germline V lookup: CDR1 SGHAT, CDR2 FQNNGV. The CDR3 is made up of 15 amino acids. CDR3 DNA: TGTGCCAGCAGCGGGCGGACTAGCGGGGAAGAGACCCAGTACTTC. This gives the protein CASSGRTSGEETQYF.

The chain employs TRBV11-2 and TRBJ2-7, with D maybe TRBD1 (5 bases). There are 15 residues in the CDR3. The V end was cut by 3 bases, the J end by 2 bases, with 14 bases between. CDR1 is SGHAT and CDR2 is FQNNGV in the germline V gene. The CDR3 nucleotides read TGTGCCAGCAGCTTTGACAGACACAATGCCTACGAGCAGTACTTC. Translation gives CASSFDRHNAYEQYF.

This clone was seen a handful of times. The gene calls are TRBV6-5 and TRBJ2-7; TRBD2 matches at 8 bases. The trim removed 6 bases at V and 7 bases at J, leaving 2 bases unmatched. The germline gives CDR1 MNHEY, CDR2 SVGAGI. CDR3 length equals 11 residues. The CDR3 region is CASSSGGEQYF. The CDR3 nucleotides read TGTGCCAGCAGCTCGGGGGGGGAGCAGTACTTC.

The rearrangement uses TRBV7-5 and TRBJ1-2; the table's D call, TRBD1, was not checked against the DNA. TRBV7-5 is a pseudogene. The CDR3 spans 14 residues. This CDR3 is CASSFYGAYYGYTF. The CDR3 DNA reads TGTGCCAGCAGCTTTTATGGGGCCTACTATGGCTACACCTTC.

V and J are TRBV28 and TRBJ2-4; D possibly corresponds to TRBD2 (5 bases). The germline CDR1 and CDR2 sequences are MDHEN and SYDVKM. Trimming cost V 5 bases and J 1 base, with 12 bases left between them. This CDR3 contains 15 residues. CDR3 DNA sequence: TGTGCCAGCAGTCCTCCCGGGGTTGCCAAAAACATTCAGTACTTC. It translates to CASSPPGVAKNIQYF. The variable domain in full, completed from reference TRBV28 and TRBJ2-4, reads DVKVTQSSRYLVKRTGEKVFLECVQDMDHENMFWYRQDPGLGLRLIYFSYDVKMKEKGDIPEGYSVSREKKERFSLILESASTNQTSMYLCASSPPGVAKNIQYFGAGTRLSVL.

The chain has TRBV19 and TRBJ2-1; 12 nucleotides line up with TRBD1. This CDR3 is built from 20 residues. J gave up 7 bases and V 0 bases, and 16 bases lay outside the gene matches. The V gene's germline CDR1 is LNHDA and CDR2 SQIVND (reference sequence). The CDR3 bases are TGTGCCAGTAGTATAGATATTCCTCCCCCGGGGACAGGGGGCGGGAATGAGCAGTTCTTC. This translates into CASSIDIPPPGTGGGNEQFF. The complete variable domain, with remaining parts taken from reference TRBV19 and TRBJ2-1, reads DGGITQSPKYLFRKEGQNVTLSCEQNLNHDAMYWYRQDPGQGLRLIYYSQIVNDFQKGDIAEGYSVSREKKESFPLTVTSAQKNPTAFYLCASSIDIPPPGTGGGNEQFFGPGTRLTVL.

The chain recombines TRBV9 with TRBJ2-2, with a possible D match to TRBD1 (6 bases). The CDR3 contains 15 residues. V lost 0 bases and J lost 7, with 13 bases in between. Germline CDR1 SGDLS, CDR2 YYNGEE. The CDR3 loop reads CASSVGDTGGGELFF. The CDR3 coding sequence is TGTGCCAGCAGCGTAGGGGACACCGGAGGCGGGGAGCTGTTTTTT.

The chain links TRBV6-6 to TRBJ2-7; TRBD1 might be the D (5 bases). The germline V and J ends were trimmed by 5 bases and 2 bases, with 10 bases remaining between them. CDR1 and CDR2 (germline): MNHNY, SVGAGI (reference sequence). CDR3 length: 13 amino acids. The CDR3 is CASSPARAYEQYF. In DNA, the CDR3 is TGTGCCAGCAGTCCCGCCAGGGCCTACGAGCAGTACTTC.

The chain uses TRBV29-1 and TRBJ1-1, with 9 bases aligning to TRBD1. The CDR3 is 19 amino acids. Trimming removed 7 bases from V and 5 bases from J; junction bases left unmatched: 26. Germline CDR1 is SQVTM and CDR2 is ANQGSEA. The CDR3, as DNA: TGCAGCGGGAGGGGACCTATCTGGGGACAGGGTATGTCGGGGACTGAAGCTTTCTTT. Translated, it gives CSGRGPIWGQGMSGTEAFF.

The rearrangement joins TRBV7-9 to TRBJ2-2; no firm D call. The V end lost 1 base, the J end lost 1 base, and 4 bases lay between the germline ends. Germline lookup yields CDR1 SEHNR and CDR2 FQNEAQ (reference sequence). The CDR3 has 14 amino acids. The CDR3 loop is CASSLGGNTGELFF. The CDR3 nucleotides are TGTGCCAGCAGCTTAGGGGGGAACACCGGGGAGCTGTTTTTT.

This chain joins TRBV7-9 and TRBJ1-4; D gene ambiguous. Between the trimmed V and J ends, which lost 4 bases and 0 bases, there was a span of 15 bases. CDR1 is SEHNR, CDR2 FQNEAQ, per germline (reference sequence). The CDR3 is 17 residues long. CDR3 in DNA: TGTGCCAGCAGCTCACCAACCTCGAGGACAACTAATGAAAAACTGTTTTTT. This encodes CASSSPTSRTTNEKLFF.

CDR3 amino acids: CASSLAPPGQPLYGYTF. CDR3 nucleotides: TGTGCCAGCAGTCTCGCTCCGCCGGGACAGCCCCTATATGGCTACACCTTC. V usage is TRBV27 and J usage is TRBJ1-2; 7 bases line up with TRBD1. The CDR3 consists of 17 residues. The germline gives CDR1 MNHEY, CDR2 SMNVEV (reference sequence). The trim removed 5 bases at V and 5 bases at J, leaving 17 bases unmatched.